The 7 T cell receptor beta chains given below trace back to one sample, sequenced in a study of blood T cell repertoires in COVID-19. Method: immunoSEQ multiplex PCR; TCRdb's copy keeps in-frame clones and lacks some. This table holds under 300,000 clones, approximately 88% found once. The sample comprised peripheral blood. These receptors originate from a human donor with COVID-19, enrolled during active disease. The donor label of this sample is uncertain.

The sample holds one count of this clone. This chain connects TRBV5-4 to TRBJ2-1; tentatively, D is TRBD2 (6 bases). Looked up from germline, CDR1 is SGHNT and CDR2 is YYREEE (reference sequence). CDR3 length: 13 amino acids. V lost 7 bases and J lost 2, with 10 bases in between. CDR3 residues: CASAGGPYNEQFF. CDR3 nucleotides: TGTGCCAGCGCCGGGGGTCCCTACAATGAGCAGTTCTTC.

CDR3 in DNA: TGTGCCAGCAGCTTAGGGGCCCCTTTGAACACTGAAGCTTTCTTT. Its protein is CASSLGAPLNTEAFF. This rearrangement joins TRBV7-9 to TRBJ1-1; no clear D gene. The V gene's germline CDR1 is SEHNR and CDR2 FQNEAQ (reference sequence). V was cut by 1 base and J by 0 bases, with 9 bases left in between. The CDR3 is 15 residues long.

This chain uses TRBV6-2 or TRBV6-3 with TRBJ2-2; the match to TRBD1 covers 8 bases. This CDR3 comprises 16 residues. Losses at the gene ends were 6 bases for V and 4 bases for J; bases not matched to a gene: 10. CDR1 and CDR2 from the germline V gene are MNHEY and SVGEGT. The CDR3 loop reads CASSESGQGGTGELFF. The CDR3, as DNA: TGTGCCAGCAGCGAAAGTGGACAGGGAGGCACCGGGGAGCTGTTTTTT.

This chain links TRBV13 with TRBJ1-6; 10 nucleotides align to TRBD1. This CDR3 spans 14 amino acids. Germline V CDR1 and CDR2: PRHDT, FYEKMQ (reference sequence). J lost 10 bases, V lost 6 bases, and 6 bases had no gene match. This CDR3 reads CASRRGQGSSPLHF. CDR3 sequence (DNA): TGTGCCAGCAGGCGGGGACAGGGGTCCTCACCCCTCCACTTT.

J is TRBJ2-3 and V is TRBV5-3; D is uncertain. TRBV5-3 is annotated as an ORF whose role is uncertain. There are 12 residues in the CDR3. Trimming took off 4 bases at V and 6 bases at J, with 9 bases between the two ends. CDR3: CARSPGGDTQYF. CDR3 DNA: TGTGCCAGAAGCCCGGGTGGGGATACGCAGTATTTT.

The genes are TRBV27 and TRBJ2-7; 7 bases agree with TRBD1. With V trimmed by 8 bases and J by 2 bases, 9 bases remained unmatched. This CDR3 contains 14 residues. Looked up from germline, CDR1 is MNHEY and CDR2 is SMNVEV (reference sequence). Here the CDR3 DNA reads TGTGCCAGCGGACAAACAGGGGATACCTACGAGCAGTACTTC. Protein product: CASGQTGDTYEQYF.

V is TRBV9 and J is TRBJ2-2; the D gene is possibly TRBD1 (5 bases). This CDR3 contains 17 residues. V was shortened by 3 bases and J by 2 bases, with 17 bases between the two germline ends. CDR1 is SGDLS, CDR2 YYNGEE, per germline. This CDR3 reads CASSANRQTQNTGELFF. DNA of the CDR3: TGTGCCAGCAGCGCGAACAGGCAGACCCAAAACACCGGGGAGCTGTTTTTT. The full variable domain, its missing parts supplied by reference TRBV9 and TRBJ2-2, is DSGVTQTPKHLITATGQRVTLRCSPRSGDLSVYWYQQSLDQGLQFLIQYYNGEERAKGNILERFSAQQFPDLHSELNLSSLELGDSALYFCASSANRQTQNTGELFFGEGSRLTVL.